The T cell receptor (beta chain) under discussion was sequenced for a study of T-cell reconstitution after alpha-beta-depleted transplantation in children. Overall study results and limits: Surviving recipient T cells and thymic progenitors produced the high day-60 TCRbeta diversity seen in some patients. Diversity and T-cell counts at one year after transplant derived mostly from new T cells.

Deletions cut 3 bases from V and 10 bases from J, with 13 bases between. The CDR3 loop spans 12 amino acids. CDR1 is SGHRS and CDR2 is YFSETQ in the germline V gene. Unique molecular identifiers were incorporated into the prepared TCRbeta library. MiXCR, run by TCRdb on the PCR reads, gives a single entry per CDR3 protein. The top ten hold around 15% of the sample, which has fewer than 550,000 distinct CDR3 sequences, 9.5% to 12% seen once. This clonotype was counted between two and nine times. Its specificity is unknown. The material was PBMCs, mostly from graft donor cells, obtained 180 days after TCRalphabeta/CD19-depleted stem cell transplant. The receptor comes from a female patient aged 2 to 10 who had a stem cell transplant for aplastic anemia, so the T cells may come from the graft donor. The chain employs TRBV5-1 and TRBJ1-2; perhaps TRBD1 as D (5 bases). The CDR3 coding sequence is TGCGCCAGCAGCTGGGGGGGGAGAAACTACACCTTC. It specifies CASSWGGRNYTF.